The 23 T cell receptor beta chains reported below all come from one sample, sequenced in a study of blood T cell repertoires in COVID-19. TCRdb keeps only in-frame clones here, not all; method: immunoSEQ multiplex PCR. The sample holds 170,000 or so clones, around 84% seen once. The sequencing sample was made of peripheral blood. Receptor source: a man between 45 and 60 years old with active or convalescent COVID-19.

The chain combines TRBV6-2 or TRBV6-3 with TRBJ2-7; 13 bases match TRBD2. The germline CDR1 and CDR2 sequences are MNHEY and SVGEGT. This CDR3 has 18 residues. V dropped 5 bases and J dropped 1; count of bases not matched to a gene: 11. CDR3 nucleotide sequence: TGTGCCAGCAGTCCCGTTGGACTAGCGGGAGATTTTTCCTACGAGCAGTACTTC. Amino acids: CASSPVGLAGDFSYEQYF.

This chain joins TRBV5-4 and TRBJ1-3, with 8 nucleotides matching TRBD1. Germline V gene data show CDR1 as SGHNT and CDR2 as YYREEE (reference sequence). The CDR3 sequence is 14 residues long. Trimming at V came to 2 bases and at J to 4 bases, leaving 2 bases not matched to a gene. CDR3 bases: TGTGCCAGCAGCTTCCGGGACAGGGGAAACACCATATATTTT. Translating gives CASSFRDRGNTIYF.

The chain has TRBV19 and TRBJ2-2; 12 bases align to TRBD2. V shed 1 base and J 1 base; nucleotides not matched to a gene: 1. Germline V gives CDR1 LNHDA, CDR2 SQIVND (reference sequence). CDR3 length: 17 residues. The CDR3 DNA follows: TGTGCCAGTAGTATAGCTAGCGGGGGGGTGAACACCGGGGAGCTGTTTTTT. It is translated as CASSIASGGVNTGELFF.

The chain's CDR3 is CASSVGVFTGELFF. The CDR3 DNA sequence: TGTGCCAGCAGCGTAGGAGTATTCACCGGGGAGCTGTTTTTT. V and J are TRBV9 and TRBJ2-2; no clear D. V was clipped by 0 bases and J by 4 bases, with 7 bases between them. The CDR3 has 14 residues. The germline gives CDR1 SGDLS, CDR2 YYNGEE.

The rearrangement uses TRBV27 and TRBJ1-4, with no clear D. Trimming shortened V by 3 bases and J by 5 bases, and 7 bases separated the two germline ends. Germline V gene lookup returns CDR1 MNHEY and CDR2 SMNVEV (reference sequence). The CDR3 consists of 13 residues. CDR3 amino acids: CASSFAMNEKLFF. CDR3 nucleotide sequence: TGTGCCAGCAGTTTCGCTATGAATGAAAAACTGTTTTTT. Full variable domain (remainder filled in from reference TRBV27 and TRBJ1-4): EAQVTQNPRYLITVTGKKLTVTCSQNMNHEYMSWYRQDPGLGLRQIYYSMNVEVTDKGDVPEGYKVSRKEKRNFPLILESPSPNQTSLYFCASSFAMNEKLFFGSGTQLSVL.

The CDR3 DNA reads as TGTGCCAGCTCTCCGGGACAGGGATTCAATGAGCAGTTCTTC. It encodes CASSPGQGFNEQFF. The chain has TRBV18 and TRBJ2-1, with 9 bases identical to TRBD1. The CDR3 spans 14 residues. CDR1 and CDR2 (germline): KGHSH, LQKENI. The J segment lost 6 bases and the V segment lost 6 bases, leaving 6 bases of the junction unmatched.

The rearrangement joins TRBV4-2 to TRBJ1-4; the D gene is possibly TRBD1 (5 bases). The germline gives CDR1 LGHNA, CDR2 YNFKEQ. This CDR3 is 16 amino acids long. V lost 5 bases and J lost 4, with 17 bases in between. CDR3 amino acids: CASSEGRAQGNEKLFF. The CDR3 region has the DNA TGTGCCAGCAGCGAAGGGCGTGCCCAGGGTAATGAAAAACTGTTTTTT.

The rearrangement joins TRBV27 to TRBJ1-4, with a possible D match to TRBD1 (5 bases). V shed 1 base and J shed 5 bases, with 11 bases lying between them. There are 15 residues in the CDR3. Germline V gene lookup returns CDR1 MNHEY and CDR2 SMNVEV (reference sequence). CDR3 nucleotide sequence: TGTGCCAGCAGTTTATTCGGCCAGGGAAATGAAAAACTGTTTTTT. This translates into CASSLFGQGNEKLFF.

The gene calls are TRBV21-1 and TRBJ2-1; the table's D call TRBD2 went unverified against the DNA. TRBV21-1 is given as a pseudogene. The CDR3 extends over 13 amino acids. The chain's CDR3 is CAIRTSSYNEQFF. The CDR3 region has the DNA TGTGCCATACGGACTAGCTCCTACAATGAGCAGTTCTTC.

V gene TRBV7-6 combines with J gene TRBJ2-3; TRBD2 is a possible D gene (5 bases). CDR3 length equals 14 residues. Germline V gives CDR1 SGHVS, CDR2 FNYEAQ. V was clipped by 3 bases and J by 0 bases, with 7 bases between them. CDR3 residues: CASSFPGSTDTQYF. DNA of the CDR3: TGTGCCAGCAGCTTTCCGGGGAGCACAGATACGCAGTATTTT.

The J gene is TRBJ1-6, the V gene TRBV6-5, with 10 bases aligning to TRBD1. The CDR3 spans 15 residues. CDR1 is MNHEY and CDR2 is SVGAGI in the germline V gene. V trimming: 8 bases; J trimming: 5 bases; junction bases outside the gene matches: 6. CDR3 region: CASGQTGGNNSPLHF. The CDR3 bases are TGTGCCAGCGGCCAGACAGGGGGCAATAATTCACCCCTCCACTTT.

The CDR3 coding sequence is TGTGCCAGCAGTCCGGGGGACAGGGGAGATACGCAGTATTTT. Translation: CASSPGDRGDTQYF. This chain links TRBV6-5 with TRBJ2-3, with 10 bases that match TRBD1. The CDR3 sequence is 14 residues long. The ends lost 5 bases at V and 5 bases at J; junction bases unmatched: 4. Germline values: CDR1 MNHEY, CDR2 SVGAGI.

The genes are TRBV24-1 and TRBJ1-5; TRBD1 aligns across 7 bases. Germline loops: CDR1 KGHDR, CDR2 SFDVKD. J gave up 0 bases and V 10 bases, and 2 bases lay outside the gene matches. CDR3 length equals 13 residues. The CDR3 DNA is TGTGCCACAGGGACAGTTAGCAATCAGCCCCAGCATTTT. Its protein product is CATGTVSNQPQHF.

V and J are TRBV29-1 and TRBJ1-2; TRBD1 agrees at 10 bases. Trimming took 7 bases from V and 7 from J; bases not matched to a gene: 12. There are 14 residues in the CDR3. Germline values: CDR1 SQVTM, CDR2 ANQGSEA. In nucleotides, the CDR3 is TGCAGCGCCACGGCCCAGGGACAGGGGTCTGGCTACACCTTC. It codes for CSATAQGQGSGYTF. The whole variable domain, remainder taken from reference TRBV29-1 and TRBJ1-2, is SAVISQKPSRDICQRGTSLTIQCQVDSQVTMMFWYRQQPGQSLTLIATANQGSEATYESGFVIDKFPISRPNLTFSTLTVSNMSPEDSSIYLCSATAQGQGSGYTFGSGTRLTVV.

This clone was detected once. V gene TRBV7-2 combines with J gene TRBJ1-1; 11 positions match TRBD1. The CDR3 is made up of 17 amino acids. Trimming at V came to 6 bases and at J to 4 bases, leaving 13 bases not matched to a gene. Germline CDR1 reads SGHTA; CDR2 reads FQGNSA. CDR3 DNA: TGTGCCAGCAGTCCTAAGCCGGGACAGGGGGTCGGCACTGAAGCTTTCTTT. It is translated as CASSPKPGQGVGTEAFF.

The sample holds one count of this clone. The chain employs TRBV18 and TRBJ2-1, with 10 bases aligning to TRBD1. With 1 base clipped from V and 7 bases from J, the junction kept 4 bases outside the gene matches. This CDR3 comprises 15 residues. CDR1 KGHSH and CDR2 LQKENI come from the germline V gene. The CDR3 sequence is CASSPQGQGTNEQFF. The CDR3, as DNA: TGTGCCAGCTCACCACAGGGACAGGGGACGAATGAGCAGTTCTTC.

This chain joins TRBV28 and TRBJ1-4; D remains unclear. Trimming removed 10 bases at V and 3 bases at J, with 12 bases between. Per germline, CDR1 MDHEN and CDR2 SYDVKM. The CDR3 length is 13 residues. The CDR3 spells CANSRGANEKLFF. For the CDR3, the DNA is TGTGCCAACTCACGGGGAGCTAATGAAAAACTGTTTTTT.

This chain links TRBV5-1 with TRBJ1-1; D is unclear. CDR1 SGHRS and CDR2 YFSETQ come from the germline V gene. The V gene lost 2 bases and the J gene lost 1 base, with 6 bases spanning the gap. The CDR3 runs to 13 residues. CDR3 loop: CASSFGRNTEAFF. In DNA form, the CDR3 reads TGCGCCAGCAGCTTTGGGAGGAACACTGAAGCTTTCTTT.

In DNA, the CDR3 is TGTGCCAGCAGCTTAGAAGGGGGCTGGTACACTGAAGCTTTCTTT. Amino acid sequence: CASSLEGGWYTEAFF. The chain joins TRBV7-9 to TRBJ1-1; 7 nucleotides match TRBD1. V trimming: 1 base; J trimming: 3 bases; junction bases outside the gene matches: 5. Germline V gene sequence: CDR1 SEHNR, CDR2 FQNEAQ (reference sequence). The CDR3 is made up of 15 amino acids.

The chain combines TRBV9 with TRBJ1-2, with D perhaps TRBD1 (5 bases). The germline V gene has CDR1 SGDLS and CDR2 YYNGEE. CDR3 length: 14 amino acids. The ends were cut back, 0 bases at V and 8 bases at J, with 14 bases in the middle. CDR3 nucleotides: TGTGCCAGCAGCGTAGCTGCGGCAGGGCACGGCTACACCTTC. This translates into CASSVAAAGHGYTF.

Turning to this clone: Other DNA sequences from this sample encode an identical CDR3 as well. This sequence joins TRBV6-1 and TRBJ1-2; 7 bases map to TRBD1. J lost 8 bases, V lost 1 base, and 1 base had no gene match. This CDR3 comprises 12 residues. CDR1 and CDR2 from the germline V gene are MNHNS and SASEGT. For the CDR3, the DNA is TGTGCCAGCAGTGAAGGAGGGGGCGGCTACACCTTC. Amino acid sequence: CASSEGGGGYTF.

This clone has just one count. This rearrangement joins TRBV21-1 to TRBJ2-1; the listed D gene, TRBD2, was not tested against the DNA. TRBV21-1 has pseudogene status. The length of the CDR3 is 16 residues. Here the CDR3 reads CASGSFSGRGNNEQFF. The CDR3 nucleotides are TGTGCCAGCGGATCCTTTAGCGGGAGAGGGAACAATGAGCAGTTCTTC.

V is TRBV4-3 and J is TRBJ2-5; a possible D gene is TRBD2 (6 bases). V gave up 4 bases and J gave up 0 bases, with 18 bases separating them. The CDR3 runs 17 residues. Germline CDR1 reads LGHNA; CDR2 reads YSLEER. CDR3 nucleotides: TGCGCCAGCAGCCCGTGGGGGGACCGAGACCACCAAGAGACCCAGTACTTC. It is translated as CASSPWGDRDHQETQYF.